One and the same sample provided the 14 T cell receptor beta chains below, sequenced in a study of blood T cells in healthy people across ages. Together with a sample-barcoded 5' primer, a J-beta primer mix was included in a second PCR lasting about 7 to 11 cycles. TCRdb re-called the 5' RACE reads with MiXCR, one entry per CDR3 protein. The table shows 800,000 or so distinct CDR3 sequences, with 20% to 30% occurring only once. These records were also assigned to another study, of T cells of mothers and their children.

Material for sequencing was blood. These receptors all come from a boy younger than 18 in good health.

At least ten counts were recorded for this clonotype. This chain uses TRBV6-2 or TRBV6-3 with TRBJ2-7, with D perhaps matching TRBD1 or TRBD2 (6 bases each). V gave up 1 base and J gave up 2 bases, with 9 bases separating them. The CDR3 extends over 14 amino acids. Germline V CDR1 and CDR2: MNHEY, SVGEGT. CDR3 coding DNA: TGTGCCAGCAGTTACTTGGGGGGCACCTACGAGCAGTACTTC. This gives the protein CASSYLGGTYEQYF.

This clonotype was observed once. The V gene is TRBV28, the J gene TRBJ2-5, with 8 bases identical to TRBD2. With 7 bases clipped from V and 3 bases from J, the junction kept 10 bases outside the gene matches. The CDR3 totals 15 residues. CDR1 is MDHEN, CDR2 SYDVKM, per germline. The CDR3 DNA reads TGTGCCAGCATATCGGAGGCAGCGGGGGAAGAGACCCAGTACTTC. Its translation: CASISEAAGEETQYF.

In the case of this clonotype: The junction shows a germline mismatch at one end, possibly a read error. This sequence joins TRBV7-2 and TRBJ2-1, with a possible D match to TRBD1 (6 bases). The J call is doubtful: the DNA matches TRBJ2-5 better. Germline V gene data show CDR1 as SGHTA and CDR2 as FQGNSA. This CDR3 has 17 amino acids. CDR3 loop: CACSCYGRGDGEETQYF. DNA of the CDR3: TGTGCCTGCAGCTGCTATGGCAGGGGCGATGGTGAGGAGACCCAGTACTTC.

The rearrangement links TRBV10-3 to TRBJ2-3, with 11 positions matching TRBD2. J lost 6 bases, V lost 0 bases, and 5 bases had no gene match. From germline, CDR1 is ENHRY and CDR2 SYGVKD. The CDR3 contains 16 residues. CDR3 amino acids: CAISESVLAGVDTQYF. CDR3 bases: TGTGCCATCAGTGAGTCGGTACTAGCGGGAGTGGATACGCAGTATTTT.

The V gene is TRBV29-1, the J gene TRBJ2-1; TRBD1 aligns across 8 bases. CDR1 and CDR2 (germline): SQVTM, ANQGSEA. The CDR3 loop spans 12 amino acids. J gave up 9 bases and V 4 bases, and 5 bases lay outside the gene matches. The CDR3 reads CSVVQGAGEQFF. DNA of the CDR3: TGCAGCGTTGTTCAGGGGGCGGGTGAGCAGTTCTTC.

The chain links TRBV7-3 to TRBJ2-3; 8 nucleotides match TRBD2. This CDR3 region has 14 residues. CDR1 is SGHTA and CDR2 is FQGTGA in the germline V gene. The junction had 8 bases not matched to a gene; V was cut back by 2 bases and J by 10 bases. This CDR3 is CASSLQLPGGPQYF. The DNA of the CDR3 is TGTGCCAGCAGCTTACAGCTCCCGGGAGGGCCGCAGTATTTT.

The chain employs TRBV12-3 or TRBV12-4 and TRBJ2-5, with D tentatively TRBD1 (6 bases). The V gene lost 6 bases and the J gene lost 3 bases, with 14 bases spanning the gap. The CDR3 is 14 residues long. CDR3 DNA sequence: TGTGCCAGCAGAGCCGGGACACCAGAAGAGACCCAGTACTTC. Translation: CASRAGTPEETQYF.

This clonotype turned up a few times. This rearrangement joins TRBV4-2 to TRBJ2-7, with D perhaps matching TRBD1 or TRBD2 (5 bases each). V lost 5 bases and J lost 2, with 10 bases in between. Germline V CDR1 and CDR2: LGHNA, YNFKEQ. This CDR3 spans 13 amino acids. CDR3 in DNA: TGTGCCAGCAGCGGGGGTTCGACCTACGAGCAGTACTTC. This codes for CASSGGSTYEQYF.

The rearrangement joins TRBV27 to TRBJ2-6; 10 bases agree with TRBD1. CDR3 size: 19 residues. V shed 2 bases and J 0 bases; nucleotides not matched to a gene: 7. Germline loops: CDR1 MNHEY, CDR2 SMNVEV (reference sequence). This CDR3 is CASSLEPGQGYSGANVLTF. In DNA form, the CDR3 reads TGTGCCAGCAGTTTAGAACCGGGACAGGGGTACTCTGGGGCCAACGTCCTGACTTTC.

V gene TRBV15 combines with J gene TRBJ2-1; 8 nucleotides match TRBD2. Germline CDR1 and CDR2: LNHNV and YYDKDF (reference sequence). CDR3 length equals 14 residues. J lost 8 bases, V lost 1 base, and 4 bases had no gene match. The CDR3 sequence is CATSRGGLGYEQFF. CDR3 coding DNA: TGTGCCACCAGCAGAGGGGGACTAGGCTATGAGCAGTTCTTC.

This clonotype turned up a few times. The chain joins TRBV24-1 to TRBJ2-5; the D call may be TRBD1 or TRBD2 (5 bases each). The better agreement between TRBJ2-1 and the DNA end casts doubt on the J call. Germline values: CDR1 KGHDR, CDR2 SFDVKD. CDR3 size: 16 residues. In DNA form, the CDR3 reads TGTGCCACCAGTGACGGGACCTGGAAGGGTTACAATGAGCAGTTCTTC. Translated: CATSDGTWKGYNEQFF.

This chain joins TRBV10-3 and TRBJ2-4; D may be TRBD2 (6 bases). The CDR3 has 17 amino acids. Trimming took 1 base from V and 0 from J, leaving 13 bases between them. The germline CDR1 and CDR2 sequences are ENHRY and SYGVKD. CDR3 DNA: TGTGCCATCAGTGAGTTTCAGGGAGGACTAGCCAAAAACATTCAGTACTTC. Encoded protein: CAISEFQGGLAKNIQYF.

The CDR3 bases are TGTGCCAGCAGCTATCAGGGACTAACCACAGATACGCAGTATTTT. Its protein is CASSYQGLTTDTQYF. The chain employs TRBV7-3 and TRBJ2-3; 7 nucleotides agree with TRBD2. CDR3 size: 15 residues. The ends lost 4 bases at V and 2 bases at J; junction bases unmatched: 6. Per germline, CDR1 SGHTA and CDR2 FQGTGA.

This clonotype was detected a few times. This chain uses TRBV11-2 with TRBJ2-7; 8 bases map to TRBD1. Germline CDR1 and CDR2: SGHAT and FQNNGV. The CDR3 is 23 residues long. The junction had 30 bases not matched to a gene; V was cut back by 3 bases and J by 2 bases. CDR3 nucleotide sequence: TGTGCCAGCAGCTTCCCACAGGGGGACGACGGCGTTGAGGTGACATTATACCCCTACGAGCAGTACTTC. This translates into CASSFPQGDDGVEVTLYPYEQYF.